This entry concerns a single T cell receptor (beta chain). This entry belongs to a study of blood T cells in healthy people across ages. Background on the study: About one barcoded beta molecule was captured per two T cells (by template switching).

Each individual donor underwent a draw of around 9.8 milliliters of peripheral blood. Samples each yielded at least 6 micrograms of total RNA. The authors ran a second PCR of roughly 6 to 12 cycles using a sample-barcoded 5' primer and a J-beta primer mix. Each cDNA molecule carried a tag from a template-switch adaptor that contained 12 random nucleotides. TCRdb re-derived calls from the 5' RACE reads in MiXCR, one entry per CDR3 protein. The sample records 1.2 million to 1.5 million distinct CDR3 sequences, approximately 59% being singletons. Material: blood. The TCR was taken from a man in his late teens or twenties in good health.

DNA of the CDR3: TGTGCCAGCAGAGGGACAGAAGTCTACGAGCAGTACTTC. Amino acids: CASRGTEVYEQYF. The chain uses TRBV7-9 and TRBJ2-7; TRBD1 aligns across 7 bases. Trimming removed 6 bases from V and 3 bases from J; junction bases left unmatched: 5. Germline V gives CDR1 SEHNR, CDR2 FQNEAQ (reference sequence). The CDR3 length is 13 residues.